Below, 13 T cell receptor beta chains from the same sample are listed, as sequenced in a study of blood T cell repertoires in COVID-19. The assay was immunoSEQ multiplex PCR, and TCRdb's table has in-frame clones only and misses some. This sample has some 78,000 clones, with about four fifths found just once. Sequenced material: peripheral blood. The source of these receptors is a man in his fifties or sixties with acute or convalescent COVID-19.

V is TRBV11-2 and J is TRBJ2-7; the match to TRBD1 covers 12 bases. J lost 6 bases, V lost 0 bases, and 3 bases had no gene match. The CDR3 extends over 15 amino acids. Germline assignment: CDR1 SGHAT and CDR2 FQNNGV. CDR3 nucleotides: TGTGCCAGCAGCTTAGAAGGGACAGGGGGCACCGAGCAGTACTTC. It encodes CASSLEGTGGTEQYF.

This clone occurred once. The genes are TRBV10-2 and TRBJ1-1; TRBD1 might be the D (6 bases). Germline V gene sequence: CDR1 WSHSY, CDR2 SAAADI. Trimming shortened V by 3 bases and J by 4 bases, and 9 bases separated the two germline ends. CDR3 length equals 13 residues. The CDR3 DNA reads as TGCGCCAGCAGTGACAGGGGTGGCACTGAAGCTTTCTTT. Residues: CASSDRGGTEAFF.

The sample holds a few counts of this clone. The CDR3, as DNA: TGTGCCAGCGGGGCAGGGGGCACTGGGGCCAACGTCCTGACTTTC. Encoded protein: CASGAGGTGANVLTF. The chain is built from TRBV28 and TRBJ2-6; the match to TRBD1 covers 8 bases. This CDR3 has 15 residues. V was pared by 8 bases and J by 2 bases, with 5 bases of the junction left unmatched. CDR1 is MDHEN and CDR2 is SYDVKM in the germline V gene.

The chain is built from TRBV12-3 or TRBV12-4 and TRBJ1-3; TRBD1 might be the D (5 bases). The CDR3 sequence is 13 residues long. V shed 6 bases and J shed 8 bases, with 14 bases lying between them. Here the CDR3 DNA reads TGTGCCAGCAGCTCTCGGGGGGGGGACACCATATATTTT. This gives the protein CASSSRGGDTIYF.

This rearrangement joins TRBV27 to TRBJ1-2; maybe TRBD1 (6 bases). V was clipped by 5 bases and J by 3 bases, with 13 bases between them. The CDR3 extends over 14 amino acids. The germline V gene has CDR1 MNHEY and CDR2 SMNVEV (reference sequence). The DNA for the CDR3 is TGTGCCAGCAGTCGAGGGGGATCTTACTATGGCTACACCTTC. Translation gives CASSRGGSYYGYTF.

This chain links TRBV28 with TRBJ1-5, with TRBD1 matching 8 bases. J was trimmed by 0 bases and V by 5 bases; bases with no gene match: 9. The CDR3 is 17 residues long. The germline CDR1 and CDR2 sequences are MDHEN and SYDVKM. CDR3 DNA: TGTGCCAGCAGTCCACGGACAGGGAGGGATAGCAATCAGCCCCAGCATTTT. It translates to CASSPRTGRDSNQPQHF. Looking up the rest from reference TRBV28 and TRBJ1-5 gives the full variable domain: DVKVTQSSRYLVKRTGEKVFLECVQDMDHENMFWYRQDPGLGLRLIYFSYDVKMKEKGDIPEGYSVSREKKERFSLILESASTNQTSMYLCASSPRTGRDSNQPQHFGDGTRLSIL.

The chain recombines TRBV19 with TRBJ2-3; the match to TRBD2 covers 9 bases. This CDR3 region has 16 residues. V was clipped by 3 bases and J by 4 bases; unmatched bases: 8. The germline CDR1 and CDR2 sequences are LNHDA and SQIVND (reference sequence). The CDR3 sequence is CASSMKRGVSADTQYF. Written as DNA, the CDR3 is TGTGCCAGTAGTATGAAGCGGGGGGTATCGGCAGATACGCAGTATTTT.

The rearrangement uses TRBV28 and TRBJ2-7; TRBD1 might be the D (5 bases). The CDR3 length is 16 residues. V lost 4 bases to trimming and J lost 3 bases, with 19 bases between them. CDR1 is MDHEN, CDR2 SYDVKM, per germline. CDR3 nucleotides: TGTGCCAGCAGTTCTATTCGGTCCAGGGTCTACTACGAGCAGTACTTC. Translated, it gives CASSSIRSRVYYEQYF.

The J gene is TRBJ2-7, the V gene TRBV12-3 or TRBV12-4, with D unclear. This CDR3 is built from 11 residues. Trimming stripped 6 bases from V and 3 bases from J, with 6 bases between. The CDR3 region has the DNA TGTGCCAGCAGCTCGGTCTACGAGCAGTACTTC. It encodes CASSSVYEQYF.

The chain joins TRBV18 to TRBJ1-4; D not certain. The germline CDR1 and CDR2 sequences are KGHSH and LQKENI. The V end lost 5 bases, the J end lost 0 bases, and 10 bases lay between the germline ends. The CDR3 consists of 15 residues. The CDR3 DNA follows: TGTGCCAGCTCAGACTCTGAGGCAACTAATGAAAAACTGTTTTTT. As protein: CASSDSEATNEKLFF.

V is TRBV5-1 and J is TRBJ1-5, with D maybe TRBD1 (5 bases). V dropped 5 bases and J dropped 4 bases, with 16 bases sitting between them. Germline CDR1 is SGHRS and CDR2 is YFSETQ. The CDR3 loop spans 15 amino acids. Written as DNA, the CDR3 is TGCGCCAGCAGACCCGGAGTGGGGGGTAATCAGCCCCAGCATTTT. Its protein is CASRPGVGGNQPQHF.

The chain couples TRBV28 to TRBJ1-5; the D gene is possibly TRBD1 (5 bases). The germline V and J ends were trimmed by 3 bases and 6 bases, with 15 bases remaining between them. CDR3 length equals 15 residues. Per the germline V gene, CDR1 is MDHEN and CDR2 is SYDVKM. DNA of the CDR3: TGTGCCAGCAGTTTTCCCGCAGGGTTTGCTCAGCCCCAGCATTTT. Its translation is CASSFPAGFAQPQHF.

This rearrangement joins TRBV19 to TRBJ1-2; D not certain. The V end lost 7 bases, the J end lost 7 bases, and 22 bases lay between the germline ends. The V gene's germline CDR1 is LNHDA and CDR2 SQIVND (reference sequence). CDR3 length equals 15 residues. DNA of the CDR3: TGTGCCAGTACCGCGGGCTACGGGTTATTCGGTGGCTACACCTTC. Protein: CASTAGYGLFGGYTF.